The source of this TCR beta chain is a study of regulatory T cells in long-lasting Graves disease listed by TCRdb under 2021. Regarding the study in general: Antithyroid drugs had been taken for less than 3 months by newly diagnosed Graves' disease patients. The study took place in China and was registered as a clinical trial. Persistent Graves' disease patients were compared with newly diagnosed Graves' disease patients by peripheral blood TCR sequencing and RNA sequencing. A total of some 35 samples underwent TCR sequencing, from roughly 13 patients with persistent Graves' disease and 20 or so patients with newly diagnosed Graves' disease.

Study-wide conclusions, independent of this receptor: Sequencing and analysis were limited to the TCR beta chain. Lower TCR Shannon entropy and fewer highly expanded clones were observed in persistent Graves' disease patients than in newly diagnosed patients, which suggested clonal expansion. Persistent patients shared more public clonotypes among themselves (over 2,500) than newly diagnosed patients did (roughly 920). Preferential use of TRBV28, TRBJ1-2 and TRBJ2-5 was observed in persistent disease, whereas TRBV20-1 and TRBJ2-1 were favored in newly diagnosed disease. The study examined only peripheral blood because the primary lesion, thyroid tissue, could not be accessed. The authors noted that the small sample size was a limitation that may lower accuracy.

V is clipped by 7 bases and J by 7 bases, and the sequence between their germline boundaries is 19 bases long. CDR1 and CDR2 (LNHDA, SQIVND) derive from the germline V gene (reference sequence). Measured from the cysteine to the phenylalanine, the CDR3 is 15 residues long. Of the read, only the CDR3 DNA is kept; its 45 bases are in frame from base 1. Library generation was performed with multiplex PCR. Sequencing instrument: Illumina HiSeq 4000. CDR3 regions were amplified by Arm-PCR with iRepertoire HTBI primers to construct TCR beta libraries. Before sequencing, the PCR products underwent gel purification. The study's processing was this. A total of around 66 TRBV and some 13 TRBJ segments were identified across samples and were used for gene usage analysis of CDR3 amino acid clonotypes. COPE and FqMerger were used to merge filtered high-quality paired reads into contigs. BLAST was used to align contigs to IMGT TRBV, TRBD and TRBJ reference genes, and CDR3 was defined according to IMGT. Any clonotype with a frequency above 0.1% was counted as a highly expanded clone. Shannon entropy served as the measure of repertoire diversity, while the Gini coefficient captured V-J evenness. A clonotype found in more than one individual was treated as public. The public reads were run again by TCRdb, first through fastp at Q25 and then through MiXCR, and only productive beta chains were kept. Every entry covers one CDR3 protein and lists the most common genes and DNA from its rows. These V and J calls rely on TCRdb rather than the paper's analysis. For this sample the table gives about 620,000 distinct CDR3 sequences, of which roughly 15% were detected only once. The ten largest account for about 20% of the sample.

The intended sense of this specimen's time point label: newly diagnosed GD, antithyroid drugs for less than 3 months. For both TCR sequencing and RNA sequencing, RNA was extracted from PBMCs using TRIzol. Graves' disease was diagnosed according to American Thyroid Association guidelines. Recruitment of patients was carried out at an endocrinology department in Xi'an, China. Each patient gave 8.5 to 9.5 milliliters of peripheral blood, collected in an EDTA anticoagulant tube. Ficoll Paque Plus density gradient separation was used to isolate PBMCs, and no additional T cell sorting was done. An Agilent 2100 Bioanalyzer and agarose gel were used to check RNA quality, while a NanoDrop 2000 measured RNA concentration. A few counts support this clonotype. This clone's antigen is unknown. No base-level quality is on record; no much larger clone is a single base apart. This sample also belongs to another study, concerning T cells in Graves' hyperthyroidism and ophthalmopathy. The second study's paper adds: A patient counted as having stable Graves' hyperthyroidism if no progression to ophthalmopathy occurred over 18 months of follow-up. Hyperthyroidism patients were newly diagnosed, with disease duration under 2 months, and aged 18 to 65 years. Any patient with an uncontrolled infection, another autoimmune disease, pregnancy or lactation was excluded. Diagnoses were established on the basis of clinical symptoms, serum thyroxine and TRAb, thyroid ultrasound, and orbital computed tomography. The TCR CDR3 was subjected to a first round of RT-PCR using the HTBI primer set and the Qiagen OneStep RT-PCR kit. Most expanded thyroid clonotypes (frequency above 0.001) were also detected in blood, suggesting blood repertoires may reflect thyroid immune responses. A model built on a 13 V-J signature distinguished ophthalmopathy from stable hyperthyroidism, reaching 87.88% sensitivity and approximately 83% specificity in cross-validation and 80%/75% in testing. In validation, the model predicted progression to ophthalmopathy a median of about 5.9 months before onset, with about 67% sensitivity and roughly 79% specificity. TCR V-J signatures able to tell the groups apart were searched for in a discovery cohort of 95 to 100 patients, of whom more than 40 had Graves' ophthalmopathy and roughly 58 had stable Graves' hyperthyroidism. Prospective prediction of ophthalmopathy was tested in an independent validation cohort consisting of under 20 hyperthyroidism patients and over 15 patients who later progressed to ophthalmopathy. The approximately 90 discovery patients were randomly split 7:3 into training and test sets. The study also compared thyroid tissue and blood T-cell repertoires from more than five Graves' hyperthyroidism patients. Following sampling, methimazole starting at 30 mg daily was given to hyperthyroidism patients, and high-dose intravenous methylprednisolone was given to ophthalmopathy patients. A second multiplex PCR round built the libraries, followed by size selection and purification. The libraries were sequenced on an Illumina HiSeq2000 using paired-end 100 bp reads. SOAPnuke was used to process the raw data, throwing out any read that contained adapters or uncalled bases, had a mean Phred below 15, or lacked an exact constant-primer or identifier match. COPE v1.2.5 was used to merge high-quality paired reads, and clonotypes were defined as unique nucleotide sequences. Clonotypes were aligned to IMGT TRBV, TRBD and TRBJ reference segments using MiTCR v1.1. Analysis was restricted to V-J combinations with a frequency above 0.0001, which covered roughly 99% of repertoires. A TCS score was defined as the ratio of F50 (clonal expansion) to E x V (chaos), with BLOSUM62-based TCRdist applied between CDR3 peptides within each V-J. Welch's t-statistics and random forest reduced around 510 V-J features to roughly 13, which were used in a naive Bayes classifier (R e1071). Sample size was not statistically predetermined, and blinding of investigators to group allocation was not performed. TCR Vbeta CDR3 sequencing of 140 or so peripheral blood samples (43 ophthalmopathy, 75 or so hyperthyroidism and some 17 progressor patients) is reported in the paper.

The V gene is TRBV19 and the J gene is TRBJ1-4, with the identity of the D gene unclear. The starting material was peripheral blood mononuclear cells (PBMCs), obtained at new diagnosis, from a patient treated with antithyroid drugs. This clonotype originated in a woman aged 30 to 39 with Graves disease. Donor details come from another sample of the same person, matched by shared clones. In nucleotides, the sequence is TGTGCCAGTAAAAGGGAGATGTTTATCGCTGAAAAACTGTTTTTT. Its coded protein is CASKREMFIAEKLFF. The CDR3 plus the reference TRBV19 and TRBJ1-4 genes for the other parts give the full variable domain: DGGITQSPKYLFRKEGQNVTLSCEQNLNHDAMYWYRQDPGQGLRLIYYSQIVNDFQKGDIAEGYSVSREKKESFPLTVTSAQKNPTAFYLCASKREMFIAEKLFFGSGTQLSVL.